These 2 T cell receptor beta chains were sequenced from one sample in a study of OX40 agonist ivuxolimab in advanced cancers. Sequencing used immunoSEQ multiplex PCR; TCRdb keeps in-frame clones, though not all of them. The sample includes about 43,000 clones, around 85% of them seen just once. Here the sequenced sample was CD4+ or CD8+ T cells sorted from blood, taken in a trial of the OX40 agonist ivuxolimab. The receptors shown here come from an adult with an advanced solid tumor such as melanoma, head and neck, liver or kidney cancer.

For this clone: Its ends do not fully match the called genes, so a read error is possible. J is TRBJ2-2 and V is TRBV25-1; the match to TRBD1 covers 10 bases. In germline, CDR1 is MGHDK, CDR2 SYGVNS. The CDR3 runs to 15 residues. CDR3 nucleotides: TGTGCCAGCAGCGAGACAGGGGGCTTACACCGGGGAGCTGTTTTT. Its translation is CASSETGGLHRGAVF.

The rearrangement uses TRBV6-6 and TRBJ2-3, with 9 nucleotides matching TRBD2. There are 15 residues in the CDR3. Per the germline V gene, CDR1 is MNHNY and CDR2 is SVGAGI (reference sequence). The junction had 6 bases not matched to a gene; V was cut back by 2 bases and J by 6 bases. CDR3 loop: CASSYLAGRGDTQYF. CDR3 DNA sequence: TGTGCCAGCAGTTACCTAGCGGGACGGGGGGATACGCAGTATTTT.